The present T cell receptor (beta chain) was sequenced within a study of blood T cell repertoires in COVID-19. Assay: immunoSEQ multiplex PCR; the TCRdb copy retains only in-frame clones and omits some. The sample contains some 360,000 clones, approximately 89% of which appear only once. Input material: peripheral blood. The receptor comes from a woman aged 55 to 70 with COVID-19, enrolled during active disease.

CDR3: CASSFGTRYNEQFF. DNA of the CDR3: TGTGCCAGCAGCTTCGGGACTAGATACAATGAGCAGTTCTTC. This chain joins TRBV7-8 and TRBJ2-1; 8 bases fit TRBD2. The V and J ends lost 3 bases and 4 bases, in that order; junction bases with no gene match: 2. The germline V gene encodes CDR1 SGHVS and CDR2 FQNEAQ. The CDR3 totals 14 residues.